These T cell receptor beta chains were read from a single sample in a study of control samples from healthy donors and cancer patients. Clones were sequenced by immunoSEQ multiplex PCR, and TCRdb holds only the in-frame ones, with some missing. The sample yields around 130,000 clones, roughly 91% seen once. Material: PBMCs. All receptors come from a man in his fifties with head and neck cancer. CDR3s include the opening cysteine and the closing phenylalanine or tryptophan.

J | V | length | CDR3
TRBJ2-3 | TRBV7-6 | 15 | CASSSERGGTDTQYF
TRBJ2-1 | TRBV4-1 | 16 | CASAGTGGPNYNEQFF
TRBJ2-5 | TRBV18 | 12 | CASSPRGETQYF
TRBJ2-1 | TRBV19 | 13 | CATRGSSYNEQFF
TRBJ2-5 | TRBV4-2 | 15 | CASSQAGGASETQYF
TRBJ1-2 | TRBV30 | 13 | CAWSRAGTIGYTF
TRBJ1-3 | TRBV10-3 | 16 | CAISVPGQGAGNTIYF
TRBJ2-7 | TRBV5-1 | 15 | CASSLELTTTYEQYF
TRBJ1-6 | TRBV5-5 | 15 | CASSLTTGADSPLHF
TRBJ2-7 | TRBV5-1 | 17 | CASSSPGQGGNRDEQYF
TRBJ1-3 | TRBV6-6 | 15 | CASSYRTGSGNTIYF
TRBJ2-5 | TRBV19 | 14 | CASSKNRVRGTQYF
TRBJ2-5 | TRBV6-2/TRBV6-3 | 18 | CASSYSWTSGGALETQYF
TRBJ2-5 | TRBV10-3 | 15 | CAISEMRGGFETQYF
TRBJ2-1 | TRBV5-5 | 15 | CASRRGGGDLNEQFF
TRBJ1-3 | TRBV2 | 14 | CASTRDGSGNTIYF
TRBJ1-5 | TRBV6-2/TRBV6-3 | 15 | CASSYVNRVNQPQHF
TRBJ1-4 | TRBV5-1 | 15 | CASSSTTGTREKLFF
TRBJ2-2 | TRBV5-1 | 18 | CASSLATSGGAYTGELFF
TRBJ1-6 | TRBV6-5 | 14 | CASGGRSYNSPLHF
TRBJ1-4 | TRBV19 | 17 | CASTNTLQGGSNEKLFF
TRBJ2-5 | TRBV9 | 13 | CASSEGSEETQYF
TRBJ1-2 | TRBV5-5 | 15 | CASSLNWADNYGYTF
TRBJ2-7 | TRBV7-9 | 14 | CASRATGQTLRRYF
TRBJ2-7 | TRBV19 | 12 | CASSIADYEQYF
TRBJ2-1 | TRBV2 | 13 | CASSQDRDDEQFF
TRBJ2-7 | TRBV28 | 16 | CASRPSTGRGGYEQYF
TRBJ1-5 | TRBV4-1 | 13 | CASNGGSNQPQHF